The 16 T cell receptor beta chains below were found in one sample sequenced in a study of blood T cell repertoires in COVID-19. Data came from immunoSEQ multiplex PCR; TCRdb stores just in-frame clones and leaves some out. This sample has under 250,000 clones, with around 85% found just once. Sequenced input: peripheral blood. Receptors originate from an elderly man with acute or convalescent COVID-19.

This rearrangement joins TRBV7-9 to TRBJ1-6; 8 positions agree with TRBD1. The V and J ends lost 5 bases and 5 bases, in that order; junction bases with no gene match: 8. Germline V gene sequence: CDR1 SEHNR, CDR2 FQNEAQ (reference sequence). The CDR3 is made up of 16 amino acids. The CDR3 region is CASSKAGQGDNSPLHF. CDR3 nucleotide sequence: TGTGCCAGCAGCAAAGCAGGACAGGGAGATAATTCACCCCTCCACTTT.

This chain joins TRBV7-8 and TRBJ2-7, with D perhaps matching TRBD1 (6 bases). This CDR3 region has 14 residues. Trimming took off 5 bases at V and 5 bases at J, with 16 bases between the two ends. Germline CDR1 is SGHVS and CDR2 is FQNEAQ. The CDR3 protein is CASSPRDMANEQYF. The CDR3 DNA follows: TGTGCCAGCAGCCCTCGGGACATGGCAAACGAGCAGTACTTC.

Only one count was recorded for this clone. V is TRBV21-1 and J is TRBJ2-1; TRBD2 is the table's D call and was not checked against the DNA. TRBV21-1 is classified as a pseudogene. The CDR3 is made up of 13 amino acids. The CDR3 spells CASFLADHNEQFF. The CDR3 DNA is TGTGCCAGCTTTCTAGCGGACCACAATGAGCAGTTCTTC.

Concerning this clone: Other DNA sequences in the same sample also yield this CDR3. The chain combines TRBV18 with TRBJ1-5; 9 bases are shared with TRBD1. The V gene end was trimmed by 5 bases and the J gene end by 1 base; junction bases not matched to a gene: 3. The germline CDR1 and CDR2 sequences are KGHSH and LQKENI. This CDR3 is 15 amino acids long. CDR3 sequence (DNA): TGTGCCAGCTCATCACAGGGGGCAAGCAATCAGCCCCAGCATTTT. It translates to CASSSQGASNQPQHF. The whole variable domain, remainder taken from reference TRBV18 and TRBJ1-5, is NAGVMQNPRHLVRRRGQEARLRCSPMKGHSHVYWYRQLPEEGLKFMVYLQKENIIDESGMPKERFSAEFPKEGPSILRIQQVVRGDSAAYFCASSSQGASNQPQHFGDGTRLSIL.

The chain joins TRBV30 to TRBJ2-7; 10 nucleotides align to TRBD2. The CDR3 loop spans 14 amino acids. J lost 6 bases, V lost 5 bases, and 10 bases had no gene match. The germline gives CDR1 GTSNPN, CDR2 SVGIG (reference sequence). CDR3 nucleotides: TGTGCCTGGGGGGGGCTAGCGGGAGTTCTCGAGCAGTACTTC. It is translated as CAWGGLAGVLEQYF.

The chain combines TRBV7-8 with TRBJ2-5, with 11 positions matching TRBD1. The CDR3 loop spans 15 amino acids. V gave up 5 bases and J gave up 4 bases; unmatched junction bases: 6. Looked up from germline, CDR1 is SGHVS and CDR2 is FQNEAQ. The CDR3 region has the DNA TGTGCCAGCAGCCATGGACAGGGGGCCGCAGAGACCCAGTACTTC. This encodes CASSHGQGAAETQYF.

V gene TRBV5-1 combines with J gene TRBJ2-7, with a possible D match to TRBD1 (6 bases). Trimming pared 1 base from V and 0 bases from J, leaving 11 bases between. The CDR3 is 15 residues long. Germline V lookup: CDR1 SGHRS, CDR2 YFSETQ. CDR3 region: CASSLSGTPSYEQYF. CDR3 nucleotides: TGCGCCAGCAGCTTGTCAGGGACACCCTCCTACGAGCAGTACTTC.

V and J are TRBV5-4 and TRBJ2-6; TRBD2 aligns across 7 bases. The V gene end was trimmed by 4 bases and the J gene end by 1 base; junction bases not matched to a gene: 2. Germline V CDR1 and CDR2: SGHNT, YYREEE (reference sequence). CDR3 size: 15 residues. The CDR3 is CASSGGGSGANVLTF. CDR3 sequence (DNA): TGTGCCAGCAGCGGCGGGGGATCTGGGGCCAACGTCCTGACTTTC. The entire variable domain, with the rest obtained from reference TRBV5-4 and TRBJ2-6, is as follows: ETGVTQSPTHLIKTRGQQVTLRCSSQSGHNTVSWYQQALGQGPQFIFQYYREEENGRGNFPPRFSGLQFPNYSSELNVNALELDDSALYLCASSGGGSGANVLTFGAGSRLTVL.

The chain carries TRBV2 and TRBJ2-7, with D possibly matching TRBD1 (5 bases). Trimming pared 3 bases from V and 6 bases from J, leaving 9 bases between. Looked up from germline, CDR1 is SNHLY and CDR2 is FYNNEI. CDR3 length equals 12 residues. CDR3 DNA: TGTGCCAGCAGTGAGGGGCCGGGCGAGCAGTACTTC. It translates to CASSEGPGEQYF.

J is TRBJ2-2 and V is TRBV7-9, with TRBD1 identical over 12 bases. The CDR3 runs to 18 residues. The germline gives CDR1 SEHNR, CDR2 FQNEAQ (reference sequence). Trimming removed 4 bases from V and 1 base from J; junction bases left unmatched: 7. Written as DNA, the CDR3 is TGTGCCAGCAGCTCCTCCGGGACAGGGGGCGAGAACACCGGGGAGCTGTTTTTT. Amino acids: CASSSSGTGGENTGELFF.

This chain joins TRBV30 and TRBJ1-5; a weak D match, TRBD1 (6 bases). The CDR3 loop spans 15 amino acids. Trimming pared 3 bases from V and 3 bases from J, leaving 15 bases between. CDR1 is GTSNPN, CDR2 SVGIG, per germline (reference sequence). CDR3: CAWSQGGHLNQPQHF. Here the CDR3 DNA reads TGTGCCTGGAGCCAAGGGGGACATCTCAATCAGCCCCAGCATTTT.

This clone was seen a handful of times. The V gene is TRBV5-8, the J gene TRBJ2-4; D perhaps matches TRBD1 (6 bases). V was cut by 0 bases and J by 0 bases, with 13 bases left in between. CDR3 size: 17 residues. From germline, CDR1 is SGHTS and CDR2 YDEGEE. This chain's CDR3 is CASSLARWGPAKNIQYF. CDR3 in DNA: TGTGCCAGCAGCTTGGCCAGGTGGGGGCCAGCCAAAAACATTCAGTACTTC.

The sample holds a few counts of this clone. The chain employs TRBV11-1 and TRBJ1-1; D gene uncertain. V lost 2 bases and J lost 4, with 8 bases in between. CDR1 is SGHAT, CDR2 FQDESV, per germline (reference sequence). CDR3 size: 13 residues. CDR3 sequence (DNA): TGTGCCAGCAGCTTAACGGTTTTCACTGAAGCTTTCTTT. Amino acid sequence: CASSLTVFTEAFF.

The genes are TRBV19 and TRBJ1-5, with 7 bases fitting TRBD1. The germline gives CDR1 LNHDA, CDR2 SQIVND (reference sequence). The CDR3 is 15 residues long. V dropped 6 bases and J dropped 2; count of bases not matched to a gene: 7. The CDR3 here is CASRLTGTGNQPQHF. The CDR3 DNA reads as TGTGCCAGTAGGCTTACCGGGACAGGCAATCAGCCCCAGCATTTT.

The chain joins TRBV5-8 to TRBJ2-1, with a weak D call TRBD2 (6 bases). V was cut by 3 bases and J by 3 bases, with 13 bases left in between. Looked up from germline, CDR1 is SGHTS and CDR2 is YDEGEE. The CDR3 totals 15 residues. The CDR3 region is CASSSGTSFYNEQFF. CDR3 in DNA: TGTGCCAGCAGCTCCGGGACTTCCTTCTACAATGAGCAGTTCTTC.

V and J are TRBV28 and TRBJ1-5; D gene ambiguous. V was clipped by 0 bases and J by 1 base, with 16 bases between them. This CDR3 has 18 amino acids. Looked up from germline, CDR1 is MDHEN and CDR2 is SYDVKM. The CDR3: CASSLWVVVLGSNQPQHF. As DNA, the CDR3 is TGTGCCAGCAGTTTATGGGTCGTGGTACTCGGGAGCAATCAGCCCCAGCATTTT.